Listed here are 8 T cell receptor beta chains from one sample, sequenced in a study of T cell repertoires in cytomegalovirus infection. For these TCRs, the target antigens are not known. One entry per CDR3 protein results from TCRdb running MiXCR on the reads. The data show approximately 1,000,000 distinct CDR3 sequences, 30% to 40% seen once. The specimen comprised cultured CD8+ T cells from PBMCs, sampled from culture after CMV antigen stimulation. These receptors came from a human donor in good health (CMV status not recorded). Some clones in this sample may be carry-over from other donors' samples.

This clonotype has a count of ten or more. The chain carries TRBV7-8 and TRBJ1-3, with D maybe TRBD1 (5 bases). Germline V CDR1 and CDR2: SGHVS, FQNEAQ. V was cut by 6 bases and J by 2 bases, with 11 bases left in between. The CDR3 loop spans 14 amino acids. Here the CDR3 reads CASSSRGAGNTIYF. CDR3 DNA: TGTGCCAGCAGTTCCCGAGGGGCTGGAAACACCATATATTTT.

V usage is TRBV4-2 and J usage is TRBJ2-1; D remains unclear. Germline-derived CDR1 and CDR2 are LGHNA and YNFKEQ. Trimming cost V 3 bases and J 3 bases, with 12 bases left between them. CDR3 length: 15 residues. CDR3 region: CASSQLDEVYNEQFF. The DNA for the CDR3 is TGTGCCAGCAGCCAGTTGGACGAAGTCTACAATGAGCAGTTCTTC.

There are a few counts of this clonotype. This rearrangement joins TRBV9 to TRBJ2-5; possible D gene TRBD2, 6 bases. Trimming removed 3 bases at V and 5 bases at J, with 14 bases between. Germline V CDR1 and CDR2: SGDLS, YYNGEE. CDR3 length equals 14 residues. As DNA, the CDR3 is TGTGCCAGCAGCGCCCCGCTTGGAGGGGAGACCCAGTACTTC. This translates into CASSAPLGGETQYF.

On this clonotype itself: A much larger clone lies a single base off, so this may be a read error. The J gene is TRBJ1-5, the V gene TRBV7-4; 7 bases are shared with TRBD1. The CDR3 totals 17 residues. V was pared by 5 bases and J by 0 bases, with 10 bases of the junction left unmatched. The V gene's germline CDR1 is SGHVT and CDR2 SQSDAQ. In nucleotides, the CDR3 is TGTGCCAGCAGCCCGAGGGACAGTTATTTTAGCAATCAGCCCCAGCATTTT. Its translation: CASSPRDSYFSNQPQHF. Variable domain in full (rest from reference TRBV7-4 and TRBJ1-5): GAGVSQSPRYKVAKRGRDVALRCDSISGHVTLYWYRQTLGQGSEVLTYSQSDAQRDKSGRPSGRFSAERPERSVSTLKIQRTEQGDSAVYLCASSPRDSYFSNQPQHFGDGTRLSIL.

This clonotype was seen a handful of times. The chain links TRBV7-9 to TRBJ2-1; tentative D call: TRBD2 (7 bases). CDR3 length equals 13 residues. Per the germline V gene, CDR1 is SEHNR and CDR2 is FQNEAQ (reference sequence). V was trimmed by 10 bases and J by 5 bases, leaving 15 bases between them. Written as DNA, the CDR3 is TGTGCCACCCTCCGGGGGGCCCACAATGAGCAGTTCTTC. This sequence encodes CATLRGAHNEQFF.

About this clonotype itself: A read error may explain this, as a much larger clone is one base away. The CDR3 bases are TGTGCCAGCAGTCCCCCTGTGGGAGTGTTCTACGAGCAGTACTTC. Protein: CASSPPVGVFYEQYF. The chain is built from TRBV6-6 and TRBJ2-7, with TRBD2 as a possible D gene (5 bases). Germline V gene sequence: CDR1 MNHNY, CDR2 SVGAGI (reference sequence). The CDR3 spans 15 residues. Trimming shortened V by 5 bases and J by 3 bases, and 17 bases separated the two germline ends.

The chain carries TRBV4-1 and TRBJ1-2; perhaps TRBD1 as D (5 bases). V was clipped by 0 bases and J by 5 bases, with 16 bases between them. Looked up from germline, CDR1 is MGHRA and CDR2 is YSYEKL. The CDR3 contains 16 residues. The CDR3 DNA is TGCGCCAGCAGCCAAGAAACAGGCTACAACTTTTATGGCTACACCTTC. It is translated as CASSQETGYNFYGYTF.

This clonotype was observed a handful of times. V usage is TRBV6-2 or TRBV6-3 and J usage is TRBJ2-7, with TRBD1 identical over 7 bases. CDR3 size: 13 residues. CDR1 and CDR2 (germline): MNHEY, SVGEGT. The V and J ends lost 5 bases and 2 bases, in that order; junction bases with no gene match: 3. CDR3 nucleotides: TGTGCCAGCAGTGGGACAGCAACCTACGAGCAGTACGTC. This gives the protein CASSGTATYEQYV.